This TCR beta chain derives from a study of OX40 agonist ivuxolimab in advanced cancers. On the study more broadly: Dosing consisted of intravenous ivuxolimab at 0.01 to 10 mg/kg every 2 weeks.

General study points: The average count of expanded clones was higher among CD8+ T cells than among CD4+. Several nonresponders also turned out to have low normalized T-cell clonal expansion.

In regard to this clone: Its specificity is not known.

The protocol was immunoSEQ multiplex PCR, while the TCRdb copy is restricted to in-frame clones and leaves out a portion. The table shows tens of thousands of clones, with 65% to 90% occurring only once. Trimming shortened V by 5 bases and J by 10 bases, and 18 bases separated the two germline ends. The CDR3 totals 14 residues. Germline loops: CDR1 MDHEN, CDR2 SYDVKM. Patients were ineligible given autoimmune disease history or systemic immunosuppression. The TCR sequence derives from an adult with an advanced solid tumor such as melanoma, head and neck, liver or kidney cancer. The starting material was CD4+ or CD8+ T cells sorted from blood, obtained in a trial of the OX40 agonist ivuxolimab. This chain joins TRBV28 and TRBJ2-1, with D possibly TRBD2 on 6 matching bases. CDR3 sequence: CASSPSGGSGEQFF. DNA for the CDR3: TGTGCCAGCAGTCCCTCAGGAGGGAGCGGGGAGCAGTTCTTC.